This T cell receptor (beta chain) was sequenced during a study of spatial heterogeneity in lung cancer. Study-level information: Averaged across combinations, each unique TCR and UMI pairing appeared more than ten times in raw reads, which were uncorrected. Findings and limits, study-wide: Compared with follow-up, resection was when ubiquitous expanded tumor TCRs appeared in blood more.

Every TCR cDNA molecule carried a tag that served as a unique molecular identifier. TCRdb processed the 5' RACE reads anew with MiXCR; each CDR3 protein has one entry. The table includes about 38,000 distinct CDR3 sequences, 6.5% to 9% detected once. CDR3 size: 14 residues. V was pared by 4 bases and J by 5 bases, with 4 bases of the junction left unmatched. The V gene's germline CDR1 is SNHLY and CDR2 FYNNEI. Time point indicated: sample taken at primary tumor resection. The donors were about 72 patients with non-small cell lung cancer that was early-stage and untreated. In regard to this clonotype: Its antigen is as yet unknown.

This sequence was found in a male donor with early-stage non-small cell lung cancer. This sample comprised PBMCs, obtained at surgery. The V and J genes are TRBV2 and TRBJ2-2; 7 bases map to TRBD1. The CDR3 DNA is TGTGCCAGCAGTGGTAACAGGGGAACCGGGGAGCTGTTTTTT. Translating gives CASSGNRGTGELFF.